One TCR beta chain is described in this entry. This clone's antigen is unknown. There are no base qualities to consult, and no much larger clone falls within one base. The study deep-sequenced TCR repertoires of sorted CD4+ and CD8+ blood T cells from severe aplastic anemia patients and healthy subjects. Ficoll-Paque density gradient centrifugation was used to isolate peripheral blood mononuclear cells. Before DNA was extracted, CD4+ and CD8+ T cells were sorted using either FACS or magnetic beads. The sample is drawn from a study of CD8+CD57+ T cells in acquired aplastic anemia (dated by TCRdb to the late 2010s). About the study as a whole: On average, sorted CD4+ and CD8+ cells yielded around 3.1 ug of extracted DNA, with a range of roughly 0.19 to 27.4 ug. Mean read counts for healthy donor samples were about 10.8 million for CD4+ cells and some 12 million for CD8+ cells.

The full study reports these points: Patients and healthy controls showed no significant difference in CD8+ Simpson's diversity (P=0.060). Twenty-nine CD8+ CDR3 sequences were shared between patients and controls but appeared highly expressed in patients and within their immunodominant clones.

Measured from the cysteine to the phenylalanine, the CDR3 is 14 residues long. The retained sequence is limited to the CDR3, 42 bases, with the frame set at the first base. From a lookup of the germline V gene, CDR1 and CDR2 are SQVTM and ANQGSEA. Relative to germline, V is 7 bases shorter and J is 2 bases shorter, with 15 bases between their ends. TCR beta VDJ combination and CDR3 sequence profiling used genomic DNA as the template. TCR repertoire sequencing was run on an Illumina HiSeq 2000. Processing in the source paper ran as follows. Repertoire assessment relied on Simpson's diversity index, CDR3 size and DJ length profiles, and TRBV/TRBJ rearrangement plots. The most abundant DNA sequence in the deep sequencing data was defined as the immunodominant clone. CDR3 amino acid sequences were checked for sharing across subjects and were also compared against the VDJdb database and published repertoires. The raw public data were reprocessed by TCRdb itself: fastp quality trimming at Q25, MiXCR clonotype calling, in-frame beta chains only. Rows matching on CDR3 protein sequence are summarized as one entry with the most common DNA and genes. These V and J calls rely on TCRdb rather than the paper's analysis. The sample includes roughly 150,000 distinct CDR3 sequences, with approximately 43% observed a single time. Of the sample, over 0.95% falls within the top ten clones.

Sequenced input: sorted CD4+, CD8+, or CD8+CD57+ T cells (not recorded which) from PBMCs. The TCR originated in a human donor in good health. The rearranged chain carries TRBV29-1 and TRBJ1-3; the D region possibly corresponds to TRBD1 (6 bases align). The CDR3 sequence is CSAQGGLAGNTIYF. The base sequence is TGCAGCGCACAGGGAGGTTTAGCTGGAAACACCATATATTTT. Beyond the CDR3, the reference TRBV29-1 and TRBJ1-3 genes provide the residues; the full variable domain reads: SAVISQKPSRDICQRGTSLTIQCQVDSQVTMMFWYRQQPGQSLTLIATANQGSEATYESGFVIDKFPISRPNLTFSTLTVSNMSPEDSSIYLCSAQGGLAGNTIYFGEGSWLTVV.